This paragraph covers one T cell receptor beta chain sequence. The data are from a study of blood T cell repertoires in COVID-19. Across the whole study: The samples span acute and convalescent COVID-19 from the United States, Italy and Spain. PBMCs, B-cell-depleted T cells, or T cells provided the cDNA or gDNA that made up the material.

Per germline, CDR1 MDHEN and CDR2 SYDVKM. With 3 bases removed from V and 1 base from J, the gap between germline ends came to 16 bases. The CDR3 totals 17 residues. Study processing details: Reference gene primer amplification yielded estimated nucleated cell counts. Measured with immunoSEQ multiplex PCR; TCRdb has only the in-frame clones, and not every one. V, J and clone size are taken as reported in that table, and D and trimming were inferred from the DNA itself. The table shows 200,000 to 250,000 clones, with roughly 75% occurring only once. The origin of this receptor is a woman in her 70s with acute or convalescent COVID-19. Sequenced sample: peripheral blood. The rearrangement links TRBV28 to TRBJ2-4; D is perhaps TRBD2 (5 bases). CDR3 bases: TGTGCCAGCAGTTTGGTCGGCACCACGGGGGCCAAAAACATTCAGTACTTC. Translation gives CASSLVGTTGAKNIQYF.